This T cell receptor (beta chain) was captured by sequencing in a study of T cell responses to AZD1222 COVID-19 vaccine. Whole-study context: Samples with a second dose at about 4 or about 12 weeks were pooled together.

TCRdb's copy holds only in-frame clones and misses some; the assay was immunoSEQ multiplex PCR. The table shows about 110,000 clones, with about 86% occurring only once. In germline, CDR1 is SGHNT, CDR2 YENEEA. CDR3 size: 13 residues. V lost 1 base to trimming and J lost 4 bases, with 8 bases between them. V usage is TRBV11-3 and J usage is TRBJ2-7; D gene ambiguous. This sequence originates from an adult in good health. The sequences come from peripheral blood, collected on day 0 of AZD1222 vaccination. CDR3 DNA: TGTGCCAGCAGCTTAGGACACTTTTACGAGCAGTACTTC. Translation: CASSLGHFYEQYF.